This T cell receptor (beta chain) stems from a study of sequential checkpoint blockade in melanoma. Documented treatment: randomized to nivolumab then ipilimumab (arm A) or the reverse (arm B). No patient had prior DNA-damaging chemotherapy. The length of the CDR3 is 14 residues. Trimming removed 8 bases from V and 4 bases from J; junction bases left unmatched: 6. In germline, CDR1 is LNHDA, CDR2 SQIVND (reference sequence). Generated by immunoSEQ multiplex PCR, the TCRdb table keeps only in-frame clones and is missing some. The data contain about 25,000 clones, around 73% of them singletons. The chain joins TRBV19 to TRBJ2-7; 12 nucleotides line up with TRBD2. Specimen: CD8+ T cells sorted from blood (inferred from file names), collected from a patient given nivolumab and ipilimumab in sequence. This sequence originates from a human donor with melanoma. CDR3 residues: CASGLGLAGYEQYF. In DNA form, the CDR3 reads TGTGCCAGTGGTTTGGGACTAGCGGGTTACGAGCAGTACTTC.